This T cell receptor (beta chain) was sequenced in a study of response to subunit inactivated influenza vaccine. Whole-study findings and limits: There was a suggestion from the authors that each seasonal influenza vaccination recruits few new T cells.

Germline loops: CDR1 SQVTM, CDR2 ANQGSEA. V trimming: 4 bases; J trimming: 5 bases; junction bases outside the gene matches: 9. This CDR3 region has 14 residues. The table lists this clonotype with a few counts. Its antigen is as yet unknown. TCRdb re-analysed the RT-PCR reads in MiXCR, keeping a single row per CDR3 protein. The table includes about 780,000 distinct CDR3 sequences, around 18% detected once. This sample comprised PBMCs from blood, obtained around 5 days after vaccination. The chain combines TRBV29-1 with TRBJ2-3, with 7 positions matching TRBD1. This sequence originates from a man aged 45-60 years who received an inactivated influenza vaccine. The CDR3 DNA reads as TGCAGCGTTGCGATACAGGGGTTCCTAGATACGCAGTATTTT. Its protein product is CSVAIQGFLDTQYF.